A single sample is the source of the 17 T cell receptor beta chains below, sequenced in a study of cytomegalovirus exposure and HLA in healthy donors (dated by TCRdb to about 2017). To prepare the library, the immunoSEQ multiplex PCR assay was applied. A mixture of 60 forward primers for TCR Vbeta segments and 13 reverse primers for TCR Jbeta segments was used in the multiplex PCR. Drawn from immuneACCESS, this table holds only the in-frame rearrangements with V and J called that TCRdb kept. Clones are partly lost; checked studies trace under half to an unresolved V gene and leave the rest unexplained. This sample comprises 130,000 or so clones, about 76% of them detected only once. The top ten clones comprise approximately 6.3% of the sample. The source material was PBMCs. These receptors all stem from a man in his forties or fifties in good health and CMV-seropositive.

A remark on this clone: The same CDR3 arises from other DNA sequences in this sample as well. The chain uses TRBV5-1 and TRBJ2-1; the match to TRBD2 covers 8 bases. Germline V CDR1 and CDR2: SGHRS, YFSETQ. The CDR3 sequence is 15 residues long. With V trimmed by 3 bases and J by 5 bases, 7 bases remained unmatched. CDR3 sequence: CASSSLAGVNNEQFF. In DNA form, the CDR3 reads TGCGCCAGCAGCTCCCTAGCGGGTGTTAACAATGAGCAGTTCTTC.

V gene TRBV27 combines with J gene TRBJ2-7; tentative D call: TRBD2 (7 bases). This CDR3 has 12 amino acids. V was shortened by 3 bases and J by 8 bases, with 11 bases between the two germline ends. From germline, CDR1 is MNHEY and CDR2 SMNVEV (reference sequence). CDR3 sequence reads: CASSFGGLKQYF. CDR3 sequence (DNA): TGTGCCAGCAGTTTCGGGGGGCTAAAGCAGTACTTC.

This clone was recorded a few times. The chain uses TRBV5-1 and TRBJ1-1; a possible D gene is TRBD1 (5 bases). Germline-derived CDR1 and CDR2 are SGHRS and YFSETQ. V was shortened by 3 bases and J by 0 bases, with 9 bases between the two germline ends. This CDR3 contains 14 residues. CDR3 amino acids: CASSSGLLNTEAFF. The CDR3 DNA reads TGCGCCAGCAGCTCGGGACTATTGAACACTGAAGCTTTCTTT.

J is TRBJ1-2 and V is TRBV23-1; 9 bases line up with TRBD1. TRBV23-1 is an open reading frame, and its role is uncertain. The CDR3 loop spans 15 amino acids. Germline trimming cut 3 bases from V and 5 bases from J; bases unmatched to any gene: 7. CDR3 sequence (DNA): TGCGCCAGCAGTCATTTGAGGACAGGGGAATATGGCTACACCTTC. It yields the protein CASSHLRTGEYGYTF.

The rearrangement joins TRBV27 to TRBJ2-5; TRBD2 agrees at 10 bases. The DNA end lines up better with TRBJ2-7; the J call may be wrong. CDR1 MNHEY and CDR2 SMNVEV come from the germline V gene (reference sequence). CDR3 length: 18 amino acids. In DNA form, the CDR3 reads TGTGCCAGCAGTCGTGTAGGCCTCAGCGGGAGGGACTCCTACGAGCAGTACTTC. This codes for CASSRVGLSGRDSYEQYF.

This clone is a singleton in its sample. The chain employs TRBV11-2 and TRBJ2-1; a possible D gene is TRBD1 (5 bases). Trimming removed 5 bases from V and 6 bases from J, with 17 bases in between. Germline V lookup: CDR1 SGHAT, CDR2 FQNNGV. The CDR3 has 15 amino acids. The CDR3: CASSARVIISNEQFF. The CDR3 nucleotides are TGTGCCAGCAGCGCCAGGGTAATAATATCCAATGAGCAGTTCTTC.

The V call is TRBV5-8, the J call TRBJ1-5; TRBD1 agrees at 10 bases. In germline, CDR1 is SGHTS, CDR2 YDEGEE. J gave up 7 bases and V 3 bases, and 4 bases lay outside the gene matches. This CDR3 is 14 amino acids long. The CDR3 nucleotides are TGTGCCAGCAGCTACCGGACAGGGGGACAGCCCCAGCATTTT. This codes for CASSYRTGGQPQHF.

This chain uses TRBV4-2 with TRBJ2-5; 10 positions match TRBD2. The J call may be wrong; the DNA end is better matched by TRBJ2-7. Germline CDR1 reads LGHNA; CDR2 reads YNFKEQ. The CDR3 runs to 16 residues. CDR3 sequence: CASSQAGTSATYEQYF. In DNA, the CDR3 is TGTGCCAGCAGCCAAGCAGGGACTAGCGCGACCTACGAGCAGTACTTC.

The chain joins TRBV19 to TRBJ2-4; TRBD1 is a possible D gene (5 bases). The V and J ends lost 6 bases and 0 bases respectively, with 6 bases between them. The CDR3 has 13 residues. In germline, CDR1 is LNHDA, CDR2 SQIVND (reference sequence). CDR3 coding DNA: TGTGCCAGTAGAGGGGTAGCCAAAAACATTCAGTACTTC. Its protein is CASRGVAKNIQYF.

This clone turned up a few times. The same CDR3 arises from other DNA sequences in this sample as well. The chain combines TRBV6-1 with TRBJ1-1; D gene uncertain. The CDR3 runs to 13 residues. V was shortened by 4 bases and J by 1 base, with 7 bases between the two germline ends. Germline V gives CDR1 MNHNS, CDR2 SASEGT. The CDR3 sequence is CASSVYRNTEAFF. For the CDR3, the DNA is TGTGCCAGCAGTGTCTACAGGAACACTGAAGCTTTCTTT.

J is TRBJ2-1 and V is TRBV28, with TRBD2 identical over 7 bases. The CDR3 is 16 amino acids. The germline gives CDR1 MDHEN, CDR2 SYDVKM. V lost 7 bases, J lost 4 bases, and 13 bases stayed unmatched. The CDR3 sequence: CASTPGGGRTYNEQFF. The CDR3, as DNA: TGTGCCAGCACCCCAGGTGGCGGGAGAACTTACAATGAGCAGTTCTTC.

CDR3 amino acids: CASSIAQGRYGYTF. Here the CDR3 DNA reads TGTGCCAGTAGTATAGCACAGGGTAGATATGGCTACACCTTC. The chain links TRBV19 to TRBJ1-2; tentatively, D is TRBD1 (6 bases). Germline V lookup: CDR1 LNHDA, CDR2 SQIVND (reference sequence). Trimming stripped 1 base from V and 5 bases from J, with 11 bases between. CDR3 length: 14 amino acids.

The chain carries TRBV27 and TRBJ1-6, with TRBD1 identical over 7 bases. This CDR3 contains 16 residues. Losses at the gene ends were 4 bases for V and 9 bases for J; bases not matched to a gene: 12. Germline V lookup: CDR1 MNHEY, CDR2 SMNVEV (reference sequence). CDR3 residues: CASSSRQGMTGSPLHF. CDR3 nucleotides: TGTGCCAGCAGTTCCCGACAGGGCATGACGGGTTCACCCCTCCACTTT.

This chain joins TRBV6-1 and TRBJ2-6, with D perhaps matching TRBD1 (5 bases). CDR1 and CDR2 from the germline V gene are MNHNS and SASEGT. Trimming shortened V by 2 bases and J by 1 base, and 9 bases separated the two germline ends. The CDR3 has 16 amino acids. DNA for the CDR3: TGTGCCAGCAGTGAACGGGCAGGGTCTGGGGCCAACGTCCTGACTTTC. Translated, it gives CASSERAGSGANVLTF.

In its sample, this clone was seen a few times. This chain joins TRBV2 and TRBJ2-7; 9 bases agree with TRBD1. The CDR3 runs to 13 residues. The junction had 4 bases not matched to a gene; V was cut back by 7 bases and J by 3 bases. Germline V gene sequence: CDR1 SNHLY, CDR2 FYNNEI. This chain's CDR3 is CASTKGQGYEQYF. The CDR3 coding sequence is TGTGCCAGCACCAAGGGACAGGGCTACGAGCAGTACTTC.

J is TRBJ1-2 and V is TRBV7-5; TRBD1 reflects the table's D call only, with no check against the DNA. TRBV7-5 has pseudogene status. The CDR3 runs 12 residues. Here the CDR3 reads CARRQEARGYTF. In nucleotides, the CDR3 is TGTGCCAGAAGACAGGAAGCGCGAGGCTACACCTTC.

V gene TRBV5-1 combines with J gene TRBJ2-7; D perhaps matches TRBD1 (6 bases). The germline V gene encodes CDR1 SGHRS and CDR2 YFSETQ. With 1 base removed from V and 3 bases from J, the gap between germline ends came to 17 bases. The CDR3 extends over 16 amino acids. The CDR3 loop reads CASSLSASGVNYEQYF. DNA of the CDR3: TGCGCCAGCAGCTTGAGCGCGTCAGGGGTTAACTACGAGCAGTACTTC.